Detailed here is one TCR beta chain. The junction departs from germline at one end; a sequencing error may be responsible. Sequencing used immunoSEQ multiplex PCR; TCRdb keeps in-frame clones, though not all of them. The sample has 200,000 to 300,000 clones; approximately 81% are singletons. This entry is derived from a study of blood T cell repertoires in COVID-19. Germline-derived CDR1 and CDR2 are MNHEY and SMNVEV (reference sequence). CDR3 length: 15 amino acids. Specimen: peripheral blood. The J gene is TRBJ1-5, the V gene TRBV27; the match to TRBD1 covers 7 bases. This clonotype was sampled from a man aged 55 to 70 with acute or convalescent COVID-19. The CDR3 region has the DNA TGTGCCAGCAGTTTAACGTCAGGGGGAAATCGGCCCCAGCATTTT. It specifies CASSLTSGGNRPQHF.